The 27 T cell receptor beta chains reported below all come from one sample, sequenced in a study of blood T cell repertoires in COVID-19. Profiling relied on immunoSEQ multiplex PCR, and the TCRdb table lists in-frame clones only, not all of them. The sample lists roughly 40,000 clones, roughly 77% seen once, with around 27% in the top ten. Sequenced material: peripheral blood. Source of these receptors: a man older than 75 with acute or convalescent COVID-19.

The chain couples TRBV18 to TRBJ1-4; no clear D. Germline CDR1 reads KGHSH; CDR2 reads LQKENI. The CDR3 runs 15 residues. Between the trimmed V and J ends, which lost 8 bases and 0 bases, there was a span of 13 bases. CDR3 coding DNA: TGTGCCAGCGGTACGCAACTTGCAACTAATGAAAAACTGTTTTTT. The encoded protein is CASGTQLATNEKLFF.

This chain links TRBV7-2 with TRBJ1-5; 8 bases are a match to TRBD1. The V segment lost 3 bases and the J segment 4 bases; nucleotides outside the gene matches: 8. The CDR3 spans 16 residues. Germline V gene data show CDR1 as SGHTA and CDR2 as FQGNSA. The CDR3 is CASSFGQGAGNQPQHF. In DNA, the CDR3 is TGTGCCAGCAGCTTCGGACAGGGTGCTGGTAATCAGCCCCAGCATTTT.

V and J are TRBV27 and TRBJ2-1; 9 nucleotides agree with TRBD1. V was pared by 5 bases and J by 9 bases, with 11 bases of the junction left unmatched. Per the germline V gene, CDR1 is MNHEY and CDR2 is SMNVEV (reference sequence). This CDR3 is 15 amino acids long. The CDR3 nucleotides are TGTGCCAGCAGTCCGCCCGGGACAGGGAGGACTGAGCAGTTCTTC. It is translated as CASSPPGTGRTEQFF.

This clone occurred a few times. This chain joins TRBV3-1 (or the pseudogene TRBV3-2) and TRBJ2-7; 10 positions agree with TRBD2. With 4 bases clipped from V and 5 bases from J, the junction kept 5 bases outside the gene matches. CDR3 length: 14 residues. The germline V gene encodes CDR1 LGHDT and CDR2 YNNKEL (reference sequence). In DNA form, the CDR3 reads TGTGCCAGCAGCCGCGGACTAGCGGCTCACGAGCAGTACTTC. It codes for CASSRGLAAHEQYF.

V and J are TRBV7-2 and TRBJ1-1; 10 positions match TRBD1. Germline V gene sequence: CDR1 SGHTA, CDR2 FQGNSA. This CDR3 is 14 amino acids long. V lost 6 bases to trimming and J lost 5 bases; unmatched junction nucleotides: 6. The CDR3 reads CASSWDRGRTEAFF. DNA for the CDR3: TGTGCCAGCAGTTGGGACAGGGGTCGGACTGAAGCTTTCTTT.

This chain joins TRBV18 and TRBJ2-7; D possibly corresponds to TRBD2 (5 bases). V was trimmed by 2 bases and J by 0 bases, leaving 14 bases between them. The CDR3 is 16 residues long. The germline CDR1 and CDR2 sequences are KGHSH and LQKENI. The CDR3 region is CASSPGGRTSSYEQYF. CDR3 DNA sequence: TGTGCCAGCTCACCAGGAGGACGAACGAGCTCCTACGAGCAGTACTTC.

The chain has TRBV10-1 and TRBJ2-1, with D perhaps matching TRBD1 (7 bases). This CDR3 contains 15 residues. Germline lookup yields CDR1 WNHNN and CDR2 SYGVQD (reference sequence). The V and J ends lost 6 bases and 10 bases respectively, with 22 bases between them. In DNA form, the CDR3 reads TGCGCCAGCAGCCCCTCTTTTGGAGGGGGCCGGGAGCAGTTCTTC. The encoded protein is CASSPSFGGGREQFF.

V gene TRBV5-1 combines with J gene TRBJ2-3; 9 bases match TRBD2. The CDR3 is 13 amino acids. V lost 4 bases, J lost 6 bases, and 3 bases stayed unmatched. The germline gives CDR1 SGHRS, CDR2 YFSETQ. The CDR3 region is CASSGLAPDTQYF. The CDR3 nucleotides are TGCGCCAGCAGCGGACTAGCGCCGGATACGCAGTATTTT. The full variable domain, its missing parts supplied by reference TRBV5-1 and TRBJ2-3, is KAGVTQTPRYLIKTRGQQVTLSCSPISGHRSVSWYQQTPGQGLQFLFEYFSETQRNKGNFPGRFSGRQFSNSRSEMNVSTLELGDSALYLCASSGLAPDTQYFGPGTRLTVL.

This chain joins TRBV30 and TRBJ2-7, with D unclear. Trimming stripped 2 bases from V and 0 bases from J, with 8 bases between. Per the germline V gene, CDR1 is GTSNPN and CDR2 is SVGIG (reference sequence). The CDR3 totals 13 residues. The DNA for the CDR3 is TGTGCCTGGAGTCGCGGAAGCTCCTACGAGCAGTACTTC. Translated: CAWSRGSSYEQYF.

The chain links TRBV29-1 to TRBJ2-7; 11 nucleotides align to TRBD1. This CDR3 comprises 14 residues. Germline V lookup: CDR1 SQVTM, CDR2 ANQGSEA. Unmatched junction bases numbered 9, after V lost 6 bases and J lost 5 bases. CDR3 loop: CSVVPGTGGNEQYF. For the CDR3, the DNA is TGCAGCGTGGTTCCCGGGACAGGGGGAAACGAGCAGTACTTC.

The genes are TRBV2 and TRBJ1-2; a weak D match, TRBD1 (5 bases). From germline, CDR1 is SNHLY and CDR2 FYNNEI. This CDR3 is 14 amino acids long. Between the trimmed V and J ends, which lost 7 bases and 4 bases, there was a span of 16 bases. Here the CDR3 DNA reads TGTGCCAGCATGCTCCCGGCGGGGGTCTATGGCTACACCTTC. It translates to CASMLPAGVYGYTF.

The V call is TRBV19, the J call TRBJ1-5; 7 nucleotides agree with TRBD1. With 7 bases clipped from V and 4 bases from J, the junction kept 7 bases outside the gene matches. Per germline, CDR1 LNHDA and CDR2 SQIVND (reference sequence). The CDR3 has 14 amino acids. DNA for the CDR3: TGTGCCAGTACCCGGCGCAGGGGGAATCAGCCCCAGCATTTT. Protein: CASTRRRGNQPQHF.

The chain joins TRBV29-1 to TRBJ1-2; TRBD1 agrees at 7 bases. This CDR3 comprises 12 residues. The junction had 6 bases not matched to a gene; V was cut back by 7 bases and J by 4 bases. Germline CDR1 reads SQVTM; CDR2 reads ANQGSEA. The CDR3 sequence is CSGKTGTYGYTF. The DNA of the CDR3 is TGCAGCGGTAAGACAGGGACCTATGGCTACACCTTC.

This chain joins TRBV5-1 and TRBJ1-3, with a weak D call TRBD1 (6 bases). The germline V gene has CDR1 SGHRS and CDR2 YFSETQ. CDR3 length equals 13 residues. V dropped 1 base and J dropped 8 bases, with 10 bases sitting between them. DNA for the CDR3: TGCGCCAGCAGCTTGCAGGGGTCCGACACCATATATTTT. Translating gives CASSLQGSDTIYF.

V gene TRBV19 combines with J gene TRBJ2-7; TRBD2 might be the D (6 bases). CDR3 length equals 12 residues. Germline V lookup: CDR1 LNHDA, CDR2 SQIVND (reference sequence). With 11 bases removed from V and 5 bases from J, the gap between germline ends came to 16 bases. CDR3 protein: CASGGGADEQYF. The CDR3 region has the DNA TGTGCCTCTGGCGGAGGGGCCGACGAGCAGTACTTC.

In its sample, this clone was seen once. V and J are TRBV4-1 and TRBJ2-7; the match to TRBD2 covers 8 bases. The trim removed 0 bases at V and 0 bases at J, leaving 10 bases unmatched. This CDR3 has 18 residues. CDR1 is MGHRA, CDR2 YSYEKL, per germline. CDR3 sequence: CASSQDYTGGGFSYEQYF. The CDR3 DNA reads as TGCGCCAGCAGCCAAGATTATACGGGAGGGGGTTTCTCCTACGAGCAGTACTTC.

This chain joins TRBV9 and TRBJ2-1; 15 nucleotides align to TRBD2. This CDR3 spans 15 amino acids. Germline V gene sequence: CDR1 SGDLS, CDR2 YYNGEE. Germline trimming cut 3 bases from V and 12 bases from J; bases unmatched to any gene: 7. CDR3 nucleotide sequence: TGTGCCAGCAGCGGCGGACTAGCGGGGGGGCGGAGGCAGTTCTTC. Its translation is CASSGGLAGGRRQFF.

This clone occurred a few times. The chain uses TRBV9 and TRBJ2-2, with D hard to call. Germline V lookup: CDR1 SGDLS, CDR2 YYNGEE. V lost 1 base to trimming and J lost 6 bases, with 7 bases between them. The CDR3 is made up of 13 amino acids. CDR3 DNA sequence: TGTGCCAGCAGCGTATGGGCCGCCGGGGAGCTGTTTTTT. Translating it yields CASSVWAAGELFF. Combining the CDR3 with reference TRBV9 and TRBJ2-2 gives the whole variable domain DSGVTQTPKHLITATGQRVTLRCSPRSGDLSVYWYQQSLDQGLQFLIQYYNGEERAKGNILERFSAQQFPDLHSELNLSSLELGDSALYFCASSVWAAGELFFGEGSRLTVL.

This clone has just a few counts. CDR3 DNA sequence: TGTGCCAGCAGCCCAGCGGGGGGCAGGGAAGGTGAAAAACTGTTTTTT. It is translated as CASSPAGGREGEKLFF. The rearrangement links TRBV9 to TRBJ1-4; D may be TRBD1 (6 bases). Germline V gene sequence: CDR1 SGDLS, CDR2 YYNGEE. This CDR3 contains 16 residues. V dropped 4 bases and J dropped 7 bases, with 20 bases sitting between them.

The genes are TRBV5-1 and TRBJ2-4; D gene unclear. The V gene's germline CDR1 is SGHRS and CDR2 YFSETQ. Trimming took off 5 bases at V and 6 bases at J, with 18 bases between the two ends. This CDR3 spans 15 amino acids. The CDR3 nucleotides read TGCGCCAGCAGGAAGCGTCCCTTTGACGGAAACATTCAGTACTTC. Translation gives CASRKRPFDGNIQYF.

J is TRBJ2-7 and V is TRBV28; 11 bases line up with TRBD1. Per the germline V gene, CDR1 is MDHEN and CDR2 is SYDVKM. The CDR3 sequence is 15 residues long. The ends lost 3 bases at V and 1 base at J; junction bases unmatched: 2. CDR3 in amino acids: CASSLDRGRSYEQYF. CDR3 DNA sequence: TGTGCCAGCAGTTTGGACAGGGGGCGATCCTACGAGCAGTACTTC.

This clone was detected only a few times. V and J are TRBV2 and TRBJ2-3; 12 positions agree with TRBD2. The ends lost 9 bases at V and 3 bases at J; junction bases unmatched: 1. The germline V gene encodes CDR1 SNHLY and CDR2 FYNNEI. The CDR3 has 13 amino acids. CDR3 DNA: TGTGCCAGGACTAGCGGGAGAACAGATACGCAGTATTTT. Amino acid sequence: CARTSGRTDTQYF.

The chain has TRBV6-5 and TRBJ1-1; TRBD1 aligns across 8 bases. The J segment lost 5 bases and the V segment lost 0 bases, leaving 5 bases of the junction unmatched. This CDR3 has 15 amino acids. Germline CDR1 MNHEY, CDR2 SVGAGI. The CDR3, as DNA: TGTGCCAGCAGTTACTCGGCAGGGGGCGTAACTGAAGCTTTCTTT. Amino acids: CASSYSAGGVTEAFF.

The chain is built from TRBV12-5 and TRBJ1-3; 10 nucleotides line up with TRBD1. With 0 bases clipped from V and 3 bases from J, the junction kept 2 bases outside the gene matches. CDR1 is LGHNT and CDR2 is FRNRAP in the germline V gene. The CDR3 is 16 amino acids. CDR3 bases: TGTGCTAGTGGTTTGGTTGGACAGGGGGTTGGAAACACCATATATTTT. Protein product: CASGLVGQGVGNTIYF. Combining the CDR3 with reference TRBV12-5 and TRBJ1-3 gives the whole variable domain DARVTQTPRHKVTEMGQEVTMRCQPILGHNTVFWYRQTMMQGLELLAYFRNRAPLDDSGMPKDRFSAEMPDATLATLKIQPSEPRDSAVYFCASGLVGQGVGNTIYFGEGSWLTVV.

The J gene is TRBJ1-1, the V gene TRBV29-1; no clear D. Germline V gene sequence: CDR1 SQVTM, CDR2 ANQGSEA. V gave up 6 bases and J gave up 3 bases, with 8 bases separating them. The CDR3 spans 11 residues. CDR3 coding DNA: TGCAGCGTAGTACGGGACACTGAAGCTTTCTTT. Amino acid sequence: CSVVRDTEAFF.

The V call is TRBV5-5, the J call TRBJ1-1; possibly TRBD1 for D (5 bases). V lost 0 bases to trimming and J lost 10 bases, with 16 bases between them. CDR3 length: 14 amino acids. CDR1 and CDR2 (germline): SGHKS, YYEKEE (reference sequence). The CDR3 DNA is TGTGCCAGCAGCTTGGTCAGGGATCGAGACACAGCTTTCTTT. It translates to CASSLVRDRDTAFF.

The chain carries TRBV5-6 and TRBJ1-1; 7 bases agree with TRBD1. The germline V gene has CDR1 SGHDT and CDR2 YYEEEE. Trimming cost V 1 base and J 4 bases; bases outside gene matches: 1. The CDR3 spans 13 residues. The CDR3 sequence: CASSLWDSTEAFF. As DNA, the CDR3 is TGTGCCAGCAGCTTGTGGGACAGCACTGAAGCTTTCTTT.